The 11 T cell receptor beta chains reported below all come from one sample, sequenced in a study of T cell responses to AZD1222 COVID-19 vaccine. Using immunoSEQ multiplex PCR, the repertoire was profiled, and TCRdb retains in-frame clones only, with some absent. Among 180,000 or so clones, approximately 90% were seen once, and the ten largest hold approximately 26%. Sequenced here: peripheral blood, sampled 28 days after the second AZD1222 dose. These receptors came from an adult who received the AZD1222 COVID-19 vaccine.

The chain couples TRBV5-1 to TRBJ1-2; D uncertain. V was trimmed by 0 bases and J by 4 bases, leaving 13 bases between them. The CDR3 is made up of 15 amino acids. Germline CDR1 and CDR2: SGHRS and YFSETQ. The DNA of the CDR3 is TGCGCCAGCAGCTTGGCCGGCAGCGGAGGCTATGGCTACACCTTC. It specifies CASSLAGSGGYGYTF.

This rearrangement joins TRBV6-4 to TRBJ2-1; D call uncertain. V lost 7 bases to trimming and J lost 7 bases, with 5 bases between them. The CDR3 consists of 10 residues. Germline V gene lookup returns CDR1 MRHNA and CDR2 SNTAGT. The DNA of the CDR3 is TGTGCCAGCACCGGGAATGAGCAGTTCTTC. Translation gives CASTGNEQFF.

The CDR3 DNA sequence: TGTGCCAGCAGCCCCCAGGGAGGAATGACCTACGAGCAGTACTTC. It specifies CASSPQGGMTYEQYF. V usage is TRBV21-1 and J usage is TRBJ2-7; whether TRBD2, the table's D call, matches the DNA was not checked. TRBV21-1 is given as a pseudogene. The CDR3 loop spans 15 amino acids.

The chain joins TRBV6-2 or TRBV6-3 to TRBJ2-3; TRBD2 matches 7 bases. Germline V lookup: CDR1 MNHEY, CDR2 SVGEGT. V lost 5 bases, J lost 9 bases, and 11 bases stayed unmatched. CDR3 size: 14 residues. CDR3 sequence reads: CASSAGVAGGTQYF. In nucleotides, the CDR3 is TGTGCCAGCAGTGCCGGGGTAGCGGGCGGGACGCAGTATTTT.

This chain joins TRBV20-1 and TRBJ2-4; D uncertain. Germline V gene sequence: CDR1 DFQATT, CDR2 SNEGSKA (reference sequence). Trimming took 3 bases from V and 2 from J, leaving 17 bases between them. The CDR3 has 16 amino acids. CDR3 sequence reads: CSASPLVGSTKNIQYF. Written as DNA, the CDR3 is TGCAGTGCTAGTCCCTTAGTGGGGTCTACCAAAAACATTCAGTACTTC.

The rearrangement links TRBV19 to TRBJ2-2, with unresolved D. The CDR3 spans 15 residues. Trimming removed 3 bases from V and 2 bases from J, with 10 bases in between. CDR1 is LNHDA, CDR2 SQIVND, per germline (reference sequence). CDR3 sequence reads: CASSINLINTGELFF. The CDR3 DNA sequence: TGTGCCAGTAGTATCAACCTTATCAACACCGGGGAGCTGTTTTTT.

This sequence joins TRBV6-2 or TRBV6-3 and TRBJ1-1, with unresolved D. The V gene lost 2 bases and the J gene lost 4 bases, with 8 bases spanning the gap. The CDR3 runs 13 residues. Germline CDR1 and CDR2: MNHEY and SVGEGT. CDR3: CASSYIVGTEAFF. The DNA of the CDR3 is TGTGCCAGCAGTTACATCGTAGGCACTGAAGCTTTCTTT.

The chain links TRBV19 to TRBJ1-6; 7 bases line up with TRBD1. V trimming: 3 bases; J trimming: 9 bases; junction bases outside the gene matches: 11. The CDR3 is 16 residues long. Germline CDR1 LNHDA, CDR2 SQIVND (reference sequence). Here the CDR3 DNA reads TGTGCCAGTAGTATCCAAGCCGGGACAGTGACTTCACCCCTCCACTTT. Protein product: CASSIQAGTVTSPLHF.

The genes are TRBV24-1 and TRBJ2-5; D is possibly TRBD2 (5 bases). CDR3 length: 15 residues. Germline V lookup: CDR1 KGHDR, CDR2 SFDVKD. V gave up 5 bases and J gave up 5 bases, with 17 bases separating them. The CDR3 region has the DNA TGTGCCACCAGTGGTCCGGGGTCGATTGGGGAGACCCAGTACTTC. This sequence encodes CATSGPGSIGETQYF.

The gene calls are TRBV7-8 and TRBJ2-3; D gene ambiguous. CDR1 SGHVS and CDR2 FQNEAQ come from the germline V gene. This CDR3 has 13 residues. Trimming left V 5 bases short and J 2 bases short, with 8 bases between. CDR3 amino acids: CASSGPFTDTQYF. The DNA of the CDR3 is TGTGCCAGCAGCGGGCCGTTCACAGATACGCAGTATTTT.

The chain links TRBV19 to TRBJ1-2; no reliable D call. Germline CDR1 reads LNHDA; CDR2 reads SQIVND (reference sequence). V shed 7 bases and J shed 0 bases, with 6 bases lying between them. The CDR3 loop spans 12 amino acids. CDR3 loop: CASTEANYGYTF. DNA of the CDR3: TGTGCCAGTACCGAGGCTAACTATGGCTACACCTTC.